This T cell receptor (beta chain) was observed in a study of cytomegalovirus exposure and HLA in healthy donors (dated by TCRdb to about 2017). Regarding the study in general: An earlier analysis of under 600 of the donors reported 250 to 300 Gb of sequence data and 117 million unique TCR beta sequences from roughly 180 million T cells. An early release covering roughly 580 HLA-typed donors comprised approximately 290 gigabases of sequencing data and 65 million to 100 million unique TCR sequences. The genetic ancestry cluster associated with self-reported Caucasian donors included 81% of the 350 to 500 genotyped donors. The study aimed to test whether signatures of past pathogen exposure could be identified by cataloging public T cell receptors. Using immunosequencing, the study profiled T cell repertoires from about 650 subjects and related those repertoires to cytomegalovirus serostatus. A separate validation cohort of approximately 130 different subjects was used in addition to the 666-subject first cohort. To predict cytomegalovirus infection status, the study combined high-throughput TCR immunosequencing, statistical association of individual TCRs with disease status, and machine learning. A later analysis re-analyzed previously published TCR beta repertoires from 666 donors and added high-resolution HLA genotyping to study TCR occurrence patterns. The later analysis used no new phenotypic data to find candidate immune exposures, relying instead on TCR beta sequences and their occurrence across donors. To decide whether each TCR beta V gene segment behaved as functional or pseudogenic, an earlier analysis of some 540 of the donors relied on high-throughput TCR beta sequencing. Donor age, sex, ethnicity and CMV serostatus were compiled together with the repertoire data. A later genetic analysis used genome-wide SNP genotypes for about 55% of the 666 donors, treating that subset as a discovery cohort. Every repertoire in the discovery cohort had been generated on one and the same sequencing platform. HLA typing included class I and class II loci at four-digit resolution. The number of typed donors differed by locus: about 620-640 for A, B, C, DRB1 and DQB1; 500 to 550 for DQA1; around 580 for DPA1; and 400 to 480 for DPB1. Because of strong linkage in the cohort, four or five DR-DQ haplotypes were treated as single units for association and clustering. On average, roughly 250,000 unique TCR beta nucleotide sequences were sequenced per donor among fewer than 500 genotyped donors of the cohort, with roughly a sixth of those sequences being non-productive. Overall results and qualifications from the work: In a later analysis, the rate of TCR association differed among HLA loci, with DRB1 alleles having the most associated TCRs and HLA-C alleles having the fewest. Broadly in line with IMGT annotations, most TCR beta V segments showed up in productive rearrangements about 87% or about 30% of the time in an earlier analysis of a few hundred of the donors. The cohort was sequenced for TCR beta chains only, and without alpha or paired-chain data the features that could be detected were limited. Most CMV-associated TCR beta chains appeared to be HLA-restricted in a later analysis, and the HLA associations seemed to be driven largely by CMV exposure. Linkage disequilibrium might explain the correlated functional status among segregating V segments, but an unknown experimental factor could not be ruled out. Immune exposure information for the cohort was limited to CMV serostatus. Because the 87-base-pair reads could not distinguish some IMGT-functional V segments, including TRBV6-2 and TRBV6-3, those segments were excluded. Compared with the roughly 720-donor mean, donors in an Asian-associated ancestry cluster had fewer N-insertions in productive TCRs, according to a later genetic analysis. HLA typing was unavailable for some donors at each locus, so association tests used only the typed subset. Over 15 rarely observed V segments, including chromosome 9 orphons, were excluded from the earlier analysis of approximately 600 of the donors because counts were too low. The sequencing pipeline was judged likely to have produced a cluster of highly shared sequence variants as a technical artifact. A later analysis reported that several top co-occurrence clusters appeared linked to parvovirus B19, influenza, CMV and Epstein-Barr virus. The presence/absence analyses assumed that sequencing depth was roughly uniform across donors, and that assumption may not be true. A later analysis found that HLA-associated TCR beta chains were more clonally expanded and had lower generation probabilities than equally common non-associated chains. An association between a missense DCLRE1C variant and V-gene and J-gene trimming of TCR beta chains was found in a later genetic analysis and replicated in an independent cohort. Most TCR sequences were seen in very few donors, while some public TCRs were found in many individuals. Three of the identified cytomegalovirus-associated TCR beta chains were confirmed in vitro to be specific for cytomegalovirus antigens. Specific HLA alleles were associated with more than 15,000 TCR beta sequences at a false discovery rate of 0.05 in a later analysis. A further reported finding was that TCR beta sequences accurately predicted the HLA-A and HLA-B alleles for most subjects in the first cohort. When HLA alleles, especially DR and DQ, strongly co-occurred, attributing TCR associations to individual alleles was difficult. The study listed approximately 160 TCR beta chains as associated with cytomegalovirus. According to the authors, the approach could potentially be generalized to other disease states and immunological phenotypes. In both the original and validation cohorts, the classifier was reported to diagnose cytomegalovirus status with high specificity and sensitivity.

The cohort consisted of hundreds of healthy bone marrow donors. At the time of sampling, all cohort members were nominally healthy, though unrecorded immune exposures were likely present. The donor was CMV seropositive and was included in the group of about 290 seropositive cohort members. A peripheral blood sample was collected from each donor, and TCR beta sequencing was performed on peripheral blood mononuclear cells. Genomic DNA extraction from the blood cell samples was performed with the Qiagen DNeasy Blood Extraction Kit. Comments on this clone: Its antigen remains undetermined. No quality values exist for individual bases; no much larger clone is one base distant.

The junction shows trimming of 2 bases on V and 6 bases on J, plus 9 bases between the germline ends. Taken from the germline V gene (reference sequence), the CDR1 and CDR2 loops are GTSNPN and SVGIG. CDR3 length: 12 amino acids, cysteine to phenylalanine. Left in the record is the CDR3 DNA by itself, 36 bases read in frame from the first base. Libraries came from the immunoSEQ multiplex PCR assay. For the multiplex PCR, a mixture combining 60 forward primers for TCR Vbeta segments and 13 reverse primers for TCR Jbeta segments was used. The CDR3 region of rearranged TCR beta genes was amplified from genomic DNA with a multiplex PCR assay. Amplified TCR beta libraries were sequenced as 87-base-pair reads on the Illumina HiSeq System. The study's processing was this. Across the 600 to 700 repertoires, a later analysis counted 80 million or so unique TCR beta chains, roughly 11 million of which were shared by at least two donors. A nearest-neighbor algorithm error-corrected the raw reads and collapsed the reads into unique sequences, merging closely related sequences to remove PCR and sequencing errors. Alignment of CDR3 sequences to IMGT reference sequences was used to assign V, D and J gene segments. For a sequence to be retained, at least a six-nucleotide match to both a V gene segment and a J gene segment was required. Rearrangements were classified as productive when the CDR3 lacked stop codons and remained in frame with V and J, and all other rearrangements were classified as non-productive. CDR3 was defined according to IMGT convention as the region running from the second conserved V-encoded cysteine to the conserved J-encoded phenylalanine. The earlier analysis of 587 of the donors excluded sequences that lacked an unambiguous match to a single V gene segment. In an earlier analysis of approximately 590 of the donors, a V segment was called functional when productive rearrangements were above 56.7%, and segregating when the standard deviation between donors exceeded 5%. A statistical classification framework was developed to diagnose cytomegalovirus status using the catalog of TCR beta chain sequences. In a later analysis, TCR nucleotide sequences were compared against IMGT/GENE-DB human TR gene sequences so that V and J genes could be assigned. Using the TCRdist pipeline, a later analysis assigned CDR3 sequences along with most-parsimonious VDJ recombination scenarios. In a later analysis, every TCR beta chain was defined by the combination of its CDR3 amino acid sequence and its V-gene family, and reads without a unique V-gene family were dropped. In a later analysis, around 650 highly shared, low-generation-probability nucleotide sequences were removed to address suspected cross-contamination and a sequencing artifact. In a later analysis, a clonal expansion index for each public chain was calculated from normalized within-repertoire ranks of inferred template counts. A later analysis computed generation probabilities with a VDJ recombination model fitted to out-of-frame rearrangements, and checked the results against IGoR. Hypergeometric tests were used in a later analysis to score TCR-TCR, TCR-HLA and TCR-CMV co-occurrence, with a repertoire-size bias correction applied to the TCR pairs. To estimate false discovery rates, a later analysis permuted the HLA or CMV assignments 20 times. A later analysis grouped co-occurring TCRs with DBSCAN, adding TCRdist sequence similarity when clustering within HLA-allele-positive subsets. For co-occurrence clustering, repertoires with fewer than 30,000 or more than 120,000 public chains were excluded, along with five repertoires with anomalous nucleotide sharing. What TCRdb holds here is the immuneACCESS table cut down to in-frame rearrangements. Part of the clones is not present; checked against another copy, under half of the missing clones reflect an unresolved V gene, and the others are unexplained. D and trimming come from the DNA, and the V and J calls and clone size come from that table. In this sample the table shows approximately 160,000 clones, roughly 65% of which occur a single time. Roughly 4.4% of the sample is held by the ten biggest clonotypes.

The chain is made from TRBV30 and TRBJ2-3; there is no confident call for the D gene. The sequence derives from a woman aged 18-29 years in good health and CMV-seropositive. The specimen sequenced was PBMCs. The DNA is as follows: TGTGCCTGGAGTCGCCTCGCGGATACGCAGTATTTT. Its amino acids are CAWSRLADTQYF.